The 2 T cell receptor beta chains given below trace back to one sample, sequenced in a study of cytomegalovirus exposure and HLA in healthy donors. PCR primers comprised 60 Vbeta and 13 Jbeta primers. Repertoires were generated with immunoSEQ multiplex PCR, while TCRdb's copy carries only in-frame clones and drops some. The sample lists about 200,000 clones, around 83% occurring once. The sample consisted of PBMCs. The origin of the receptors is a woman aged 40 to 55 in good health and CMV-seronegative.

The chain uses TRBV5-4 and TRBJ2-7; 8 bases agree with TRBD1. Losses at the gene ends were 4 bases for V and 2 bases for J; bases not matched to a gene: 5. The CDR3 has 14 residues. In germline, CDR1 is SGHNT, CDR2 YYREEE (reference sequence). The CDR3 nucleotides read TGTGCCAGCAGCCCCCGGGACAGGACCTACGAGCAGTACTTC. Translating gives CASSPRDRTYEQYF.

The J gene is TRBJ2-1, the V gene TRBV2; D is undetermined. With 0 bases removed from V and 5 bases from J, the gap between germline ends came to 5 bases. CDR1 and CDR2 from the germline V gene are SNHLY and FYNNEI. This CDR3 has 13 residues. The CDR3 nucleotides read TGTGCCAGCAGTGAAGCCAGGAACAATGAGCAGTTCTTC. It specifies CASSEARNNEQFF.